The 14 T cell receptor beta chains below come from one sample, sequenced in a study of vaccination effects on CD4 cells after COVID-19. Before any sequencing was done, the ViraFEST assay used viral peptide pools to expand antigen-specific CD4+ T cells. CD4+ T cells were isolated after less than 13 days of culture. BNT162b2 vaccine or mRNA-1273 vaccine was given to participants in two doses. Only in-frame clones appear in the TCRdb table, and some are missing; sequencing was by immunoSEQ multiplex PCR. The sample consists of more than 40,000 clones, about 74% of them appearing once. Their specific antigens are unknown. The sample here was CD4+ T cells from PBMCs cultured with HCoV-OC43 spike peptides, taken after COVID-19 vaccination. The subset is: HCoV-OC43 spike overlapping peptide pool stimulation. The receptors shown here come from a human donor who received a COVID-19 vaccine.

The chain employs TRBV5-1 and TRBJ2-2, with 9 bases lining up with TRBD1. Germline V gene lookup returns CDR1 SGHRS and CDR2 YFSETQ. The CDR3 consists of 17 residues. V lost 1 base, J lost 3 bases, and 7 bases stayed unmatched. The DNA for the CDR3 is TGCGCCAGCAGCTTGCTTCCTAACAGGGGGCACACCGGGGAGCTGTTTTTT. Its protein is CASSLLPNRGHTGELFF.

The rearrangement uses TRBV19 and TRBJ1-1; D perhaps matches TRBD1 (6 bases). This CDR3 has 11 residues. Trimming cost V 6 bases and J 6 bases, with 8 bases left between them. CDR1 is LNHDA and CDR2 is SQIVND in the germline V gene (reference sequence). CDR3: CASSRGPEAFF. The DNA of the CDR3 is TGTGCCAGTAGCAGGGGCCCTGAAGCTTTCTTT.

V is TRBV7-9 and J is TRBJ2-1; D possibly corresponds to TRBD2 (5 bases). The CDR3 is made up of 15 amino acids. Looked up from germline, CDR1 is SEHNR and CDR2 is FQNEAQ (reference sequence). Deletions cut 1 base from V and 3 bases from J, with 10 bases between. CDR3 sequence (DNA): TGTGCCAGCAGCTTAGATAGCGCTCACTACAATGAGCAGTTCTTC. It translates to CASSLDSAHYNEQFF.

V is TRBV6-5 and J is TRBJ1-1; tentatively, D is TRBD1 (6 bases). V lost 0 bases to trimming and J lost 4 bases, with 12 bases between them. Germline lookup yields CDR1 MNHEY and CDR2 SVGAGI. The CDR3 is made up of 15 amino acids. CDR3 sequence: CASSYSPGQGTEAFF. The DNA of the CDR3 is TGTGCCAGCAGTTACTCGCCGGGACAAGGCACTGAAGCTTTCTTT.

The chain is built from TRBV5-1 and TRBJ1-4; tentative D call: TRBD1 (5 bases). The germline CDR1 and CDR2 sequences are SGHRS and YFSETQ. CDR3 size: 14 residues. V lost 0 bases and J lost 6, with 9 bases in between. CDR3 bases: TGCGCCAGCAGCTTGGAGCGAGGGGATGAAAAACTGTTTTTT. Its translation: CASSLERGDEKLFF.

The rearrangement joins TRBV7-4 to TRBJ2-4, with 9 bases identical to TRBD1. V dropped 4 bases and J dropped 3; count of bases not matched to a gene: 7. The CDR3 loop spans 16 amino acids. Germline V lookup: CDR1 SGHVT, CDR2 SQSDAQ. The CDR3 spells CASSSPTGGGKNIQYF. The CDR3 DNA reads as TGTGCCAGCAGCTCGCCCACAGGGGGCGGCAAAAACATTCAGTACTTC. The full variable domain, completed using reference TRBV7-4 and TRBJ2-4, is GAGVSQSPRYKVAKRGRDVALRCDSISGHVTLYWYRQTLGQGSEVLTYSQSDAQRDKSGRPSGRFSAERPERSVSTLKIQRTEQGDSAVYLCASSSPTGGGKNIQYFGAGTRLSVL.

The rearrangement links TRBV7-8 to TRBJ2-7; TRBD2 matches at 11 bases. The CDR3 has 15 residues. The junction had 7 bases not matched to a gene; V was cut back by 5 bases and J by 4 bases. The germline V gene has CDR1 SGHVS and CDR2 FQNEAQ. The DNA of the CDR3 is TGTGCCAGCAGCCCCGGGACTAGCGGAAAGTACGAGCAGTACTTC. Translating gives CASSPGTSGKYEQYF.

The chain joins TRBV6-1 to TRBJ1-2, with D unresolved. Germline V gene data show CDR1 as MNHNS and CDR2 as SASEGT. This CDR3 spans 14 amino acids. With 2 bases removed from V and 4 bases from J, the gap between germline ends came to 11 bases. The CDR3, as DNA: TGTGCCAGCAGTGAACTCGGGTTGGGCTATGGCTACACCTTC. Translation: CASSELGLGYGYTF.

The chain uses TRBV6-5 and TRBJ1-2; D is unresolved. Trimming shortened V by 4 bases and J by 5 bases, and 5 bases separated the two germline ends. Per germline, CDR1 MNHEY and CDR2 SVGAGI. The CDR3 sequence is 11 residues long. CDR3 in amino acids: CASSWTYGYTF. The CDR3 DNA is TGTGCCAGCAGTTGGACGTATGGCTACACCTTC.

CDR3 bases: TGTGCCAGCAGTGAAGAGTTGGCAGGGACCTCTGGAAACACCATATATTTT. Its protein product is CASSEELAGTSGNTIYF. The chain links TRBV2 to TRBJ1-3, with D perhaps matching TRBD1 (5 bases). Per germline, CDR1 SNHLY and CDR2 FYNNEI. CDR3 length equals 17 residues. The V end lost 1 base, the J end lost 0 bases, and 13 bases lay between the germline ends.

The chain employs TRBV10-2 and TRBJ2-7, with 10 bases matching TRBD1. V was pared by 8 bases and J by 4 bases, with 5 bases of the junction left unmatched. Germline-derived CDR1 and CDR2 are WSHSY and SAAADI. The CDR3 sequence is 13 residues long. Here the CDR3 reads CASRQGAAYEQYF. Here the CDR3 DNA reads TGCGCCAGCCGACAGGGGGCAGCGTACGAGCAGTACTTC.

V usage is TRBV10-3 and J usage is TRBJ1-1; 7 positions agree with TRBD1. Germline CDR1 and CDR2: ENHRY and SYGVKD. This CDR3 region has 14 residues. Trimming cost V 6 bases and J 1 base; bases outside gene matches: 5. The CDR3 DNA is TGTGCCATCAGCGTTGGGACAGAGAACACTGAAGCTTTCTTT. Its translation: CAISVGTENTEAFF.

V is TRBV6-5 and J is TRBJ2-7, with D unclear. The CDR3 loop spans 13 amino acids. Germline V CDR1 and CDR2: MNHEY, SVGAGI. Trimming stripped 8 bases from V and 2 bases from J, with 13 bases between. DNA for the CDR3: TGTGCCAGCGGGTGGGGTGCAGCCTACGAGCAGTACTTC. Its protein is CASGWGAAYEQYF.

J is TRBJ1-1 and V is TRBV5-1; unclear D gene. Germline CDR1 reads SGHRS; CDR2 reads YFSETQ. This CDR3 has 14 residues. With 0 bases removed from V and 1 base from J, the gap between germline ends came to 7 bases. The CDR3 coding sequence is TGCGCCAGCAGCTTGGCACAGACGAACACTGAAGCTTTCTTT. It translates to CASSLAQTNTEAFF.